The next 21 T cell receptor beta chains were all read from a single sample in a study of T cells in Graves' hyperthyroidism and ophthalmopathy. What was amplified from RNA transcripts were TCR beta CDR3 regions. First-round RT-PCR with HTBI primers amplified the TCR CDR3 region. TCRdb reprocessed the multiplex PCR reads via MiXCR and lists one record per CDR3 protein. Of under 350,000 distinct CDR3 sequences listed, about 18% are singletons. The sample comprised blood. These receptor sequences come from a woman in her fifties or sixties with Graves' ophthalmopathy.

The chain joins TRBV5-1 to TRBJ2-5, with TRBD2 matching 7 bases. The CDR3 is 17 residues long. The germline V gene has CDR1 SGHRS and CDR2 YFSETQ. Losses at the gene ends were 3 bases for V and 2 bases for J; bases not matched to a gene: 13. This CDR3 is CASSSRTAGDLQETQYF. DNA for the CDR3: TGCGCCAGCAGCTCCCGGACTGCGGGGGACTTACAAGAGACCCAGTACTTC.

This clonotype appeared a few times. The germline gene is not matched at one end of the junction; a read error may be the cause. Here the CDR3 reads CASREGTGPTNQPQHF. In DNA form, the CDR3 reads TGTGCCAGCAGAGAAGGTACAGGGCCCACCAATCAGCCCCAGCATTTT. The gene calls are TRBV2 and TRBJ1-5; TRBD1 is a possible D gene (6 bases). Germline assignment: CDR1 SNHLY and CDR2 FYNNEI. This CDR3 region has 16 residues.

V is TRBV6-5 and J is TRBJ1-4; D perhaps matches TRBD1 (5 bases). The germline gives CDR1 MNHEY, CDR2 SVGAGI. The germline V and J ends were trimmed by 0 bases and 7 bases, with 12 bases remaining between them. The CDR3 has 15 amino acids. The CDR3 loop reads CASSYSGVGGEKLFF. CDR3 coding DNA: TGTGCCAGCAGTTACTCAGGGGTCGGGGGTGAAAAACTGTTTTTT.

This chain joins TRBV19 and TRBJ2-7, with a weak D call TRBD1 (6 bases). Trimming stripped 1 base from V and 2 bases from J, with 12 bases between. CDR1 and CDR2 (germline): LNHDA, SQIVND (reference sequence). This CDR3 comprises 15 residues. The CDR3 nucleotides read TGTGCCAGTAGTATAGGGATGGACAGAGCCTACGAGCAGTACTTC. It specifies CASSIGMDRAYEQYF.

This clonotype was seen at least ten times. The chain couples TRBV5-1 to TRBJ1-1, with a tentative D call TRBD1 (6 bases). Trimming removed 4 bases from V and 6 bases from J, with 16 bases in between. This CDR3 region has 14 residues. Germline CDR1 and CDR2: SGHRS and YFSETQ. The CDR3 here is CASSLGGQWSEAFF. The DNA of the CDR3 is TGCGCCAGCAGCCTCGGGGGACAATGGTCTGAAGCTTTCTTT.

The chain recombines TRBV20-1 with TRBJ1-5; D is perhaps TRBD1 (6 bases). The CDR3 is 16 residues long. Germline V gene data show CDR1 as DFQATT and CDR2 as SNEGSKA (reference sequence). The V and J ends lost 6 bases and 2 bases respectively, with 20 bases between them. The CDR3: CSAPRGGGGGNQPQHF. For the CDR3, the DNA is TGCAGTGCCCCAAGGGGAGGGGGGGGGGGCAATCAGCCCCAGCATTTT.

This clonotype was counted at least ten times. The CDR3 reads CASSDMDNEAFF. The CDR3 coding sequence is TGTGCCAGCAGTGATATGGACAATGAAGCTTTCTTT. The chain recombines TRBV2 with TRBJ1-1; the D gene is possibly TRBD1 (5 bases). In germline, CDR1 is SNHLY, CDR2 FYNNEI. The V gene lost 3 bases and the J gene lost 7 bases, with 9 bases spanning the gap. This CDR3 spans 12 amino acids. Looking up the rest from reference TRBV2 and TRBJ1-1 gives the full variable domain: EPEVTQTPSHQVTQMGQEVILRCVPISNHLYFYWYRQILGQKVEFLVSFYNNEISEKSEIFDDQFSVERPDGSNFTLKIRSTKLEDSAMYFCASSDMDNEAFFGQGTRLTVV.

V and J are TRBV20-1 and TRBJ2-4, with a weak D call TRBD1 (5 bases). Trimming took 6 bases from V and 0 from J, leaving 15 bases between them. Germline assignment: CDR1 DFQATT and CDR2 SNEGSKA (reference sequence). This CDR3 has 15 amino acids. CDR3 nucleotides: TGCAGTGCCAAAACAGGATTAAAAGCCAAAAACATTCAGTACTTC. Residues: CSAKTGLKAKNIQYF.

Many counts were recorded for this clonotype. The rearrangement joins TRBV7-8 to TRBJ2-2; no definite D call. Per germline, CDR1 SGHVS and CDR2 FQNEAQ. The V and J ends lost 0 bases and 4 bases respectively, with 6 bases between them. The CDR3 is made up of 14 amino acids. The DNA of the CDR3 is TGTGCCAGCAGCTTAGCCGGTATCACCGGGGAGCTGTTTTTT. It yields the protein CASSLAGITGELFF.

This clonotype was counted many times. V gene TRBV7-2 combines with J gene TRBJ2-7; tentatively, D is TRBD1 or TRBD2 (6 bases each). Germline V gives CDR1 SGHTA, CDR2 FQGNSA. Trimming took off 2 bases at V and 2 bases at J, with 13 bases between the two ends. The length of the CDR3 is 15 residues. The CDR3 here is CASSLRRDITYEQYF. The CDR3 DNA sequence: TGTGCCAGCAGCTTAAGGAGGGACATAACCTACGAGCAGTACTTC.

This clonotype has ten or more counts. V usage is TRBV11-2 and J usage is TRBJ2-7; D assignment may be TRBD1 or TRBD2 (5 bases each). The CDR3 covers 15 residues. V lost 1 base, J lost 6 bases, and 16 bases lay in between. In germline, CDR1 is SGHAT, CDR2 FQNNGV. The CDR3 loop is CASSLVGGRAGEQYF. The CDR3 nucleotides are TGTGCCAGCAGCTTAGTAGGTGGCAGGGCGGGCGAGCAGTACTTC.

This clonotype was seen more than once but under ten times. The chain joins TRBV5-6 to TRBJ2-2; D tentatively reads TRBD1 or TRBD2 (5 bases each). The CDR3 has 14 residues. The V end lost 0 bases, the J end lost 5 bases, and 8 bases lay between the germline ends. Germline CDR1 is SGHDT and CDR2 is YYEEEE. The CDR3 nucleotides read TGTGCCAGCAGCTTGGCCGGGACGACCGGGGAGCTGTTTTTT. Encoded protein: CASSLAGTTGELFF.

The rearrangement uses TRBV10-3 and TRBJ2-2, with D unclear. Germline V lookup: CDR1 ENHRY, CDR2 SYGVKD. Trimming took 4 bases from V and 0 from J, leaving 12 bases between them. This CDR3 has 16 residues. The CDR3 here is CAISVSSQTNTGELFF. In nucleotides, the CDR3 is TGTGCCATCAGTGTTTCGTCACAAACGAACACCGGGGAGCTGTTTTTT.

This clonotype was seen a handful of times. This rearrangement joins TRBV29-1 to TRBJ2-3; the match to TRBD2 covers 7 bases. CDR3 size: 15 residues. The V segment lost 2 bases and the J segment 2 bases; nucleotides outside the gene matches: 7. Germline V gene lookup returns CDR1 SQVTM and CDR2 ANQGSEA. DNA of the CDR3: TGCAGCGTTGAACCCGTACTAGCGATCACAGATACGCAGTATTTT. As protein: CSVEPVLAITDTQYF.

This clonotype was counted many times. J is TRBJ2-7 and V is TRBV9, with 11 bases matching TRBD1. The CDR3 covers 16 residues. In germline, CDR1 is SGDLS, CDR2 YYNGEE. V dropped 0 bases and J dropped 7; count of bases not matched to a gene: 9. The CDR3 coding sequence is TGTGCCAGCAGCGTAGGGGGGACAGGGGGTTCAAGTGAGCAGTACTTC. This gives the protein CASSVGGTGGSSEQYF. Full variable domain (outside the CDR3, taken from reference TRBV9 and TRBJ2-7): DSGVTQTPKHLITATGQRVTLRCSPRSGDLSVYWYQQSLDQGLQFLIQYYNGEERAKGNILERFSAQQFPDLHSELNLSSLELGDSALYFCASSVGGTGGSSEQYFGPGTRLTVT.

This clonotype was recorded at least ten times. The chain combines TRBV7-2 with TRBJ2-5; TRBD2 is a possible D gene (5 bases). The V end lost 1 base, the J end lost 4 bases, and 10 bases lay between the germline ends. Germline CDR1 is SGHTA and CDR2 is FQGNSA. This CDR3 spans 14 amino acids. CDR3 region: CASSLEGRGETQYF. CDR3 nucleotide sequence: TGTGCCAGCAGCTTAGAGGGCCGGGGAGAGACCCAGTACTTC.

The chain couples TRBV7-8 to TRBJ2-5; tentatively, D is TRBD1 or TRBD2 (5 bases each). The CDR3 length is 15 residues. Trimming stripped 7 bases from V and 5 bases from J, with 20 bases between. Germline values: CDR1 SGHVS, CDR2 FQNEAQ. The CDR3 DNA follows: TGTGCCAGCACCCCCGCCGGGACCAACCGGGAGACCCAGTACTTC. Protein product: CASTPAGTNRETQYF.

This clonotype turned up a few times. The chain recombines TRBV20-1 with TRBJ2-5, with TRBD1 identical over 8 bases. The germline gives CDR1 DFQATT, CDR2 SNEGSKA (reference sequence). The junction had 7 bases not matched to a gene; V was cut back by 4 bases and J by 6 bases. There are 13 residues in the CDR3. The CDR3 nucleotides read TGCAGTGCTACCGGGACAGGCCCACAGACCCAGTACTTC. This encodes CSATGTGPQTQYF.

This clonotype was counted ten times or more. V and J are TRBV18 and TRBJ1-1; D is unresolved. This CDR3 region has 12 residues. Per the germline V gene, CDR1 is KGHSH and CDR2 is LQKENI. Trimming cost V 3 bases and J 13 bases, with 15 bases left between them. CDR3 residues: CASSPRQSQLFF. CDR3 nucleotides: TGTGCCAGCTCACCTAGACAATCACAGCTTTTCTTT.

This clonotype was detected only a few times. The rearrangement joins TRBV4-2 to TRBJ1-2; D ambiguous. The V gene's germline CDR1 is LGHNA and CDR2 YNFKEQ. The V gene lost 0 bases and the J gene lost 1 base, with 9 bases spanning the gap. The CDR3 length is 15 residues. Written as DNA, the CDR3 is TGTGCCAGCAGCCAAGAAGCCGGACTTAACTATGGCTACACCTTC. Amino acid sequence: CASSQEAGLNYGYTF.

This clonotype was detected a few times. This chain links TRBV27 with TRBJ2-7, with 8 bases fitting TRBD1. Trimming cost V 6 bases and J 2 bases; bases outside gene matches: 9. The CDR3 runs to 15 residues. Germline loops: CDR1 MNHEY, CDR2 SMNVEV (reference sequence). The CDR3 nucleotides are TGTGCCAGCAGAACAGCCGGGACAGGTGCCTACGAGCAGTACTTC. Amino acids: CASRTAGTGAYEQYF.